The source of this TCR beta chain is a study of CD8 T cells in ankylosing spondylitis. TCRdb redid the calling of the 5' RACE reads with MiXCR, one entry per CDR3 protein. In the table there are around 120,000 distinct CDR3 sequences, roughly 8.8% of which are singletons. Study conclusions and caveats: Existing reports had already noted some motif variants in reactive arthritis synovial fluid and blood.

This clonotype was recorded at least ten times. The antigen is unknown. The V end lost 3 bases, the J end lost 4 bases, and 12 bases lay between the germline ends. Germline CDR1 reads MNHEY; CDR2 reads SVGAGI. The CDR3 totals 14 residues. The sample was blood, either unsorted or a sorted T cell fraction (not recorded which). This chain uses TRBV6-5 with TRBJ2-5, with D perhaps matching TRBD1 (6 bases). This receptor was identified in a male donor with ankylosing spondylitis or in good health (not recorded which). The CDR3 nucleotides read TGTGCCAGCAGTTATGGCAGGGGCTTAGAGACCCAGTACTTC. It translates to CASSYGRGLETQYF.